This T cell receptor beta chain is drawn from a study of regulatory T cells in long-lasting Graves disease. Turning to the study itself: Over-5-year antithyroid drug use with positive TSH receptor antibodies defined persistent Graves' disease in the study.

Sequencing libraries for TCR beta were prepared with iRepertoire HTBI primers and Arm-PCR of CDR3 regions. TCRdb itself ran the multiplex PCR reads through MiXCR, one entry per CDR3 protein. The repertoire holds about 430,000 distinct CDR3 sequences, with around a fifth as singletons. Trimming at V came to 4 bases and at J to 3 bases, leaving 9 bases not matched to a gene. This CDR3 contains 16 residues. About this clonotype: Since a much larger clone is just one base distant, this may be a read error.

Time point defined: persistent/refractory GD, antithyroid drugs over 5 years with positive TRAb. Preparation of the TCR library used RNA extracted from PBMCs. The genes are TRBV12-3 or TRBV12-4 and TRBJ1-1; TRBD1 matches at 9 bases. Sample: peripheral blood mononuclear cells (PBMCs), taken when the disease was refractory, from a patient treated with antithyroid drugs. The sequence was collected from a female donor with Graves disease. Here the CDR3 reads CASSSAPGQGDTEAFF. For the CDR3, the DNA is TGTGCCAGCAGTTCAGCCCCGGGACAGGGAGACACTGAAGCTTTCTTT.